Listed below are T cell receptor beta chains from one sample, sequenced in a study of shared clonotypes between healthy human individuals. Libraries were prepared by immunoSEQ multiplex PCR; TCRdb keeps only in-frame clonotypes and omits some of them. The profile covers about 650,000 clones, with around 95% appearing a single time and 0.09% to 0.13% taken by the ten largest. The sample was naive CD8+ T cells sorted from blood. Source of these receptors: a woman aged 25-40 years in good health. The conserved cysteine and the conserved F or W are not part of the CDR3 here.

CDR3 protein,V gene
ASSPSGTENSPLH,TRBV27
ASSFTKGYEQY,TRBV5-4
ASSQVHIIEQF,TRBV14
ASSLGQGYFNEQF,TRBV27
ASSKGGNSGRSYNEQF,TRBV21-1
AWAGVLYGYT,TRBV30
ASSLVSTAGQY,TRBV27
ASSGPQREHDEKLF,TRBV9
ASSPEGESYEQY,TRBV5-1
ASSSITGEETQY,TRBV7-9
ASRKGSGGYEQY,TRBV27
ASRFGAGELF,TRBV12-2
ASSYLSDGNEQF,TRBV6-5
ASKSGLGHYEQY,TRBV6-5
ASSFGESYEQY,TRBV7-9
ASSRYYEQY,TRBV5-6
ASSERPSTWEAF,TRBV2
ASRKGSMAGNTIY,TRBV7-9
ASSGWTAGYGYT,TRBV6-5
ASSITSAASTDTQY,TRBV9
ASSEEGQGVMATDTQY,TRBV2
ASNLAGGAGELF,TRBV6-5
ASTPGLAEISSYEQY,TRBV7-2
ASSPGTGGKYGYT,TRBV27
SVEWGPYGYT,TRBV29-1
ASSQEWTADYGYT,TRBV4-1
ASSLEVGTYNEQF,TRBV11-3
ASSGPGQGADTQY,TRBV19
AVRGQYNEQF,TRBV27
ASSYRLGAGSYEQY,TRBV6-5
ASSSGLVSYEQY,TRBV13
ASSPRSIRGDTDTQY,TRBV14
SVETGKTYEQY,TRBV29-1
ASRPGSTNEKLF,TRBV7-9
ASSLADRSGELF,TRBV7-9
ASSIGGTSPYNEQF,TRBV19
ASSLYGVSTQFNEKLF,TRBV5-1
ASSFLIGEMNTEAF,TRBV7-8
ASEAGTFTDTQY,TRBV6-1
ASSWGTGNEQF,TRBV5-6
ASSLWGLVPDTSVQF,TRBV13
ASSPGLAVYEQY,TRBV27
ASSGRLLGGEFYGYT,TRBV9
ASSDLWSSEYTGELF,TRBV25-1
ASSLEGSYEQF,TRBV13
ASKGAGVADTQY,TRBV6-5
ASSERSLEGTGELF,TRBV2
ASSIKGNQPQH,TRBV19
AGTKGNTIY,TRBV28
ASSYGAGDLNTEAF,TRBV6-4
ASSILAGDPPYEQY,TRBV19
ATKSPYRAGAPNTGELF,TRBV28
ASSAPGPRTSTDTQY,TRBV25-1
ASIATNEKLF,TRBV27
ASSAREETQY,TRBV9
ASTPGQGPGELF,TRBV27
ASSHPGQDYEQY,TRBV11-2
ASSYQGPTYEQY,TRBV5-4
ASSSSLGPYEQY,TRBV6-6